The 32 T cell receptor beta chains below were found in one sample sequenced in a study of T cell changes during pregnancy in multiple sclerosis. Clones were read by immunoSEQ multiplex PCR, and TCRdb kept only the in-frame ones, dropping some. The top ten hold 0.75% to 0.95% of the sample, which has roughly 100,000 clones, around nine tenths seen once. Sequencing used peripheral blood, obtained after pregnancy. The receptor source for this set is a female donor with multiple sclerosis, enrolled in a pregnancy study.

The V call is TRBV5-8, the J call TRBJ1-5, with D possibly TRBD1 on 6 matching bases. CDR3 length: 13 amino acids. The germline V and J ends were trimmed by 2 bases and 5 bases, with 8 bases remaining between them. Germline V gene data show CDR1 as SGHTS and CDR2 as YDEGEE. The DNA of the CDR3 is TGTGCCAGCAGCTTACAGGGAGATCAGCCCCAGCATTTT. Residues: CASSLQGDQPQHF.

This chain connects TRBV4-1 to TRBJ1-1; 7 bases are a match to TRBD1. V lost 7 bases and J lost 6; bases outside the gene matches: 17. CDR3 length equals 16 residues. Germline CDR1 is MGHRA and CDR2 is YSYEKL. Here the CDR3 reads CASTFAGTVEPAEAFF. CDR3 nucleotide sequence: TGCGCCAGCACCTTCGCCGGGACAGTGGAACCCGCTGAAGCTTTCTTT.

The table lists this clone with many counts. The chain uses TRBV19 and TRBJ2-1; 7 bases agree with TRBD2. The germline gives CDR1 LNHDA, CDR2 SQIVND (reference sequence). Germline trimming cut 6 bases from V and 10 bases from J; bases unmatched to any gene: 12. The CDR3 has 14 residues. Here the CDR3 DNA reads TGTGCCAGTAGGGGGTGGGAGGGCCTCCGAGAGCAGTTCTTC. As protein: CASRGWEGLREQFF.

This chain joins TRBV9 and TRBJ1-1, with a weak D call TRBD1 (5 bases). Per the germline V gene, CDR1 is SGDLS and CDR2 is YYNGEE. The CDR3 is made up of 14 amino acids. Trimming stripped 0 bases from V and 0 bases from J, with 6 bases between. In DNA form, the CDR3 reads TGTGCCAGCAGCGTAGAGGGGATGAACACTGAAGCTTTCTTT. Translated: CASSVEGMNTEAFF.

The chain links TRBV6-1 to TRBJ1-1; 9 positions match TRBD1. This CDR3 comprises 13 residues. Trimming removed 5 bases from V and 10 bases from J; junction bases left unmatched: 8. Germline CDR1 is MNHNS and CDR2 is SASEGT. The CDR3 region is CASSTIGQGRAFF. Written as DNA, the CDR3 is TGTGCCAGCAGTACCATCGGACAGGGGCGAGCTTTCTTT.

The V and J genes are TRBV28 and TRBJ1-1; TRBD1 aligns across 9 bases. J was trimmed by 11 bases and V by 2 bases; bases with no gene match: 18. The germline V gene encodes CDR1 MDHEN and CDR2 SYDVKM. This CDR3 has 17 residues. The CDR3 loop reads CASSLGSWQDRGRWAFF. The CDR3 DNA reads as TGTGCCAGCAGTTTAGGGTCCTGGCAGGACAGGGGAAGGTGGGCTTTCTTT.

V is TRBV6-6 and J is TRBJ1-6, with 7 bases that match TRBD1. Trimming cost V 4 bases and J 13 bases; bases outside gene matches: 10. From germline, CDR1 is MNHNY and CDR2 SVGAGI (reference sequence). The CDR3 spans 14 residues. The CDR3 reads CASSSTGISSPLHF. CDR3 bases: TGTGCCAGCAGTTCGACAGGGATTTCTTCCCCCCTCCACTTT.

This chain joins TRBV28 and TRBJ2-1, with 8 bases identical to TRBD2. Germline V gene lookup returns CDR1 MDHEN and CDR2 SYDVKM. The CDR3 covers 17 residues. V dropped 5 bases and J dropped 5; count of bases not matched to a gene: 14. The CDR3 DNA follows: TGTGCCAGCAGTCCCCAGACGCCGGGACTAGTGGACAATGAGCAGTTCTTC. Translation: CASSPQTPGLVDNEQFF.

This chain connects TRBV4-3 to TRBJ1-3; 7 bases agree with TRBD1. J was trimmed by 4 bases and V by 2 bases; bases with no gene match: 2. This CDR3 has 14 amino acids. The germline V gene encodes CDR1 LGHNA and CDR2 YSLEER. The CDR3 nucleotides are TGCGCCAGCAGCCAAAGGGGGCAAGGAAACACCATATATTTT. Its protein product is CASSQRGQGNTIYF.

The rearrangement joins TRBV11-2 to TRBJ2-7, with 9 bases aligning to TRBD1. Germline V gene sequence: CDR1 SGHAT, CDR2 FQNNGV. The trim removed 5 bases at V and 3 bases at J, leaving 5 bases unmatched. CDR3 length: 14 amino acids. CDR3 sequence (DNA): TGTGCCAGCAGCGTGGGGACAGGGAACTACGAGCAGTACTTC. Amino acid sequence: CASSVGTGNYEQYF.

The chain has TRBV29-1 and TRBJ2-1; 7 bases align to TRBD1. Trimming cost V 7 bases and J 0 bases; bases outside gene matches: 3. CDR3 length: 13 residues. CDR1 is SQVTM and CDR2 is ANQGSEA in the germline V gene. The CDR3 sequence is CSATGSSYNEQFF. The CDR3 DNA is TGCAGCGCGACAGGGAGCTCCTACAATGAGCAGTTCTTC.

The chain carries TRBV9 and TRBJ2-2, with 7 nucleotides matching TRBD2. Trimming at V came to 3 bases and at J to 4 bases, leaving 9 bases not matched to a gene. Germline CDR1 SGDLS, CDR2 YYNGEE. The CDR3 runs 16 residues. The CDR3 sequence is CASSAHGGSTTGELFF. Here the CDR3 DNA reads TGTGCCAGCAGCGCCCACGGGGGGTCGACCACCGGGGAGCTGTTTTTT.

In DNA form, the CDR3 reads TGTGCCAGCAGTCCACTTGACAGGGTAAGAGCCGGTCAGCCCCAGCATTTT. This encodes CASSPLDRVRAGQPQHF. J is TRBJ1-5 and V is TRBV27, with TRBD1 identical over 7 bases. Germline V gene lookup returns CDR1 MNHEY and CDR2 SMNVEV (reference sequence). The CDR3 has 17 residues. Losses at the gene ends were 5 bases for V and 6 bases for J; bases not matched to a gene: 16.

This clone has a handful of counts. In nucleotides, the CDR3 is TGTGCCAGCAGCTTAACCACCGGGTTGAACACTGAAGCTTTCTTT. Encoded protein: CASSLTTGLNTEAFF. The chain uses TRBV7-3 and TRBJ1-1; D call uncertain. In germline, CDR1 is SGHTA, CDR2 FQGTGA. V gave up 0 bases and J gave up 0 bases, with 8 bases separating them. The CDR3 length is 15 residues.

This clone showed up just once. The chain has TRBV28 and TRBJ2-3, with 12 bases that match TRBD2. Unmatched junction bases numbered 5, after V lost 6 bases and J lost 4 bases. The CDR3 runs to 15 residues. From germline, CDR1 is MDHEN and CDR2 SYDVKM. DNA for the CDR3: TGTGCCAGCAGGACTAGCGGGAGTTTGTCAGATACGCAGTATTTT. It codes for CASRTSGSLSDTQYF.

This chain uses TRBV5-1 with TRBJ2-3, with 9 bases identical to TRBD2. Germline loops: CDR1 SGHRS, CDR2 YFSETQ. Trimming at V came to 0 bases and at J to 3 bases, leaving 8 bases not matched to a gene. The CDR3 is 17 amino acids. The CDR3 here is CASSLGSSGVRTDTQYF. The CDR3 DNA reads TGCGCCAGCAGCTTGGGTTCTAGCGGGGTTAGGACAGATACGCAGTATTTT.

J is TRBJ2-5 and V is TRBV28, with D perhaps matching TRBD1 (6 bases). V lost 5 bases, J lost 0 bases, and 10 bases lay in between. The germline V gene encodes CDR1 MDHEN and CDR2 SYDVKM. This CDR3 is built from 14 residues. In DNA, the CDR3 is TGTGCCAGCAGTACCCACAGGGACCAAGAGACCCAGTACTTC. Residues: CASSTHRDQETQYF.

In its sample, this clone was seen once. The gene calls are TRBV7-9 and TRBJ1-6, with 7 nucleotides matching TRBD1. Trimming cost V 5 bases and J 0 bases; bases outside gene matches: 10. This CDR3 contains 18 residues. CDR1 SEHNR and CDR2 FQNEAQ come from the germline V gene (reference sequence). This chain's CDR3 is CASSIRQGLSSYNSPLHF. For the CDR3, the DNA is TGTGCCAGCAGCATCAGACAGGGACTCAGCTCCTATAATTCACCCCTCCACTTT.

The chain links TRBV25-1 to TRBJ1-1; TRBD1 matches 8 bases. The CDR3 consists of 13 residues. The V gene end was trimmed by 2 bases and the J gene end by 11 bases; junction bases not matched to a gene: 7. Germline V gives CDR1 MGHDK, CDR2 SYGVNS. The DNA of the CDR3 is TGTGCCAGCAGTGAAACAGGGGGGACGGGGGCTTTCTTT. It is translated as CASSETGGTGAFF.

This chain joins TRBV6-4 and TRBJ2-3, with TRBD1 identical over 9 bases. V lost 2 bases and J lost 0; bases outside the gene matches: 9. Germline CDR1 reads MRHNA; CDR2 reads SNTAGT. CDR3 length: 18 amino acids. Here the CDR3 DNA reads TGTGCCAGCAGTGACCCGGGACAGGGAATTACTAGCACAGATACGCAGTATTTT. It yields the protein CASSDPGQGITSTDTQYF.

The chain carries TRBV28 and TRBJ1-2, with 8 bases that match TRBD1. V shed 7 bases and J 5 bases; nucleotides not matched to a gene: 9. Germline V gene sequence: CDR1 MDHEN, CDR2 SYDVKM. The CDR3 has 14 residues. CDR3 DNA: TGTGCCAGCACTAGCCAGGGACAGGTATATGGCTACACCTTC. It codes for CASTSQGQVYGYTF.

This chain uses TRBV19 with TRBJ1-2, with D possibly TRBD1 on 5 matching bases. V gave up 6 bases and J gave up 4 bases, with 12 bases separating them. CDR3 length: 13 residues. Per the germline V gene, CDR1 is LNHDA and CDR2 is SQIVND (reference sequence). The CDR3, as DNA: TGTGCCAGTAGGATGCAGGGTAGCTATGGCTACACCTTC. Its protein is CASRMQGSYGYTF.

CDR3 in amino acids: CASSQDRRAFF. The CDR3 DNA follows: TGCGCCAGCAGCCAAGATCGGCGGGCTTTCTTT. The V call is TRBV4-1, the J call TRBJ1-1; no definite D call. CDR3 length: 11 amino acids. Germline V lookup: CDR1 MGHRA, CDR2 YSYEKL. Trimming shortened V by 0 bases and J by 11 bases, and 7 bases separated the two germline ends.

This rearrangement joins TRBV5-1 to TRBJ2-3; TRBD2 is a possible D gene (5 bases). Per the germline V gene, CDR1 is SGHRS and CDR2 is YFSETQ. V gave up 4 bases and J gave up 3 bases, with 15 bases separating them. The CDR3 has 15 residues. The CDR3 reads CASSGSGRATDTQYF. In DNA form, the CDR3 reads TGCGCCAGCAGCGGCTCTGGGAGAGCGACAGATACGCAGTATTTT.

V is TRBV7-2 and J is TRBJ2-7, with D possibly matching TRBD1 (6 bases). V lost 4 bases and J 2 bases, leaving 15 bases between the germline ends. The V gene's germline CDR1 is SGHTA and CDR2 FQGNSA. This CDR3 region has 15 residues. The CDR3 spells CASSSRDRSPYEQYF. CDR3 bases: TGTGCCAGCAGCTCCCGAGACAGGTCCCCCTACGAGCAGTACTTC. The full variable domain, with the rest looked up from reference TRBV7-2 and TRBJ2-7, is GAGVSQSPSNKVTEKGKDVELRCDPISGHTALYWYRQSLGQGLEFLIYFQGNSAPDKSGLPSDRFSAERTGGSVSTLTIQRTQQEDSAVYLCASSSRDRSPYEQYFGPGTRLTVT.

The rearrangement joins TRBV19 to TRBJ1-6; TRBD1 agrees at 7 bases. Germline trimming cut 4 bases from V and 0 bases from J; bases unmatched to any gene: 0. The CDR3 is 15 residues long. Germline CDR1 LNHDA, CDR2 SQIVND (reference sequence). The CDR3 is CASSTGGSYNSPLHF. DNA of the CDR3: TGTGCCAGTAGTACAGGGGGCTCCTATAATTCACCCCTCCACTTT.

This chain joins TRBV5-8 and TRBJ2-5; D may be TRBD2 (6 bases). There are 14 residues in the CDR3. Germline loops: CDR1 SGHTS, CDR2 YDEGEE. The V and J ends lost 4 bases and 1 base respectively, with 11 bases between them. The CDR3 bases are TGTGCCAGCAGCGGGGGGACTGTCCAAGAGACCCAGTACTTC. Protein sequence: CASSGGTVQETQYF. The full variable domain, completed using reference TRBV5-8 and TRBJ2-5, is EAGVTQSPTHLIKTRGQQATLRCSPISGHTSVYWYQQALGLGLQFLLWYDEGEERNRGNFPPRFSGRQFPNYSSELNVNALELEDSALYLCASSGGTVQETQYFGPGTRLLVL.

The chain has TRBV11-2 and TRBJ2-3; 9 nucleotides agree with TRBD1. CDR3 length: 15 amino acids. Germline lookup yields CDR1 SGHAT and CDR2 FQNNGV. V lost 0 bases and J lost 4; bases outside the gene matches: 2. This chain's CDR3 is CASSLDGTGPDTQYF. CDR3 nucleotide sequence: TGTGCCAGCAGCTTAGACGGGACAGGGCCAGATACGCAGTATTTT.

The gene calls are TRBV15 and TRBJ1-2, with D perhaps matching TRBD1 (5 bases). Germline V gives CDR1 LNHNV, CDR2 YYDKDF (reference sequence). V lost 3 bases to trimming and J lost 8 bases, with 16 bases between them. CDR3 length: 14 residues. The DNA of the CDR3 is TGTGCCACCAGCAGCGGGTGGGACCGGGGGGGCTACACCTTC. Its translation is CATSSGWDRGGYTF.

The chain has TRBV7-3 and TRBJ2-1; no definite D call. The CDR3 covers 13 residues. V was cut by 5 bases and J by 8 bases, with 13 bases left in between. Germline V gene lookup returns CDR1 SGHTA and CDR2 FQGTGA. CDR3 region: CASSPRNTDEQFF. CDR3 nucleotides: TGTGCCAGCAGCCCCAGGAATACAGATGAGCAGTTCTTC.

About this clone itself: At one end, the junction sequence differs from germline, possibly due to a read error. The chain joins TRBV7-2 to TRBJ2-7; D may be TRBD2 (6 bases). Germline assignment: CDR1 SGHTA and CDR2 FQGNSA. The CDR3 covers 9 residues. For the CDR3, the DNA is TGTGCCAGCAGCCCGGGACTTGAGTTC. It specifies CASSPGLEF.

The chain is built from TRBV28 and TRBJ1-1; D may be TRBD1 (5 bases). Trimming stripped 6 bases from V and 2 bases from J, with 7 bases between. There are 12 residues in the CDR3. CDR1 is MDHEN, CDR2 SYDVKM, per germline. The CDR3: CASSDSNTEAFF. The CDR3 region has the DNA TGTGCCAGCAGCGACAGCAACACTGAAGCTTTCTTT.